These T cell receptor beta chains were read from a single sample in a study of glioma-infiltrating T cells. TCRdb re-called the multiplex PCR reads with MiXCR, one entry per CDR3 protein. The sample records fewer than 250,000 distinct CDR3 sequences, around 32% being singletons. The sample comprised glioma tissue, nonneoplastic brain tissue, or PBMCs (not recorded which). These receptor sequences come from a human donor with low-grade glioma or glioblastoma, undergoing nonglioma brain surgery, or in good health (not recorded which). CDR3s include the opening cysteine and the closing phenylalanine or tryptophan. The D gene is left open where the match is weak. Size is omitted from some rows. Given values are once, few, many or a class for expanded clones.

d_gene: .
j_gene: TRBJ1-1
abundance: many
v_gene: TRBV2
CDR3aa: CASTLDRGEAFF
CDR3nt: TGTGCCAGCACCCTGGACCGGGGGGAAGCTTTCTTT

d_gene: TRBD2
j_gene: TRBJ2-1
abundance: .
v_gene: TRBV6-6
CDR3aa: CASSSPGLAGGPTYNEQFF
CDR3nt: TGTGCCAGCAGTTCACCGGGACTAGCGGGAGGTCCAACCTACAATGAGCAGTTCTTC

d_gene: TRBD1
j_gene: TRBJ2-5
abundance: .
v_gene: TRBV28
CDR3aa: CASKERRDRGEETQYF
CDR3nt: TGTGCCAGCAAAGAACGCCGGGACAGGGGGGAGGAGACCCAGTACTTC

d_gene: .
j_gene: TRBJ2-7
abundance: .
v_gene: TRBV5-1
CDR3aa: CASSLATTTSYEQYF
CDR3nt: TGCGCCAGCAGCTTGGCCACGACAACCTCCTACGAGCAGTACTTC

d_gene: TRBD1
j_gene: TRBJ1-2
abundance: .
v_gene: TRBV7-9
CDR3aa: CTSSQDRDGYTF
CDR3nt: TGTACCAGCAGCCAGGACAGGGATGGCTACACCTTC

d_gene: TRBD2
j_gene: TRBJ2-7
abundance: many
v_gene: TRBV7-2
CDR3aa: CASSPNPSGRVEQYF
CDR3nt: TGTGCCAGCAGCCCAAATCCGAGCGGGAGAGTCGAGCAGTACTTC

d_gene: TRBD1
j_gene: TRBJ2-1
abundance: many
v_gene: TRBV11-2
CDR3aa: CASSLGSQGAISYNEQFF
CDR3nt: TGTGCCAGCAGCTTAGGGTCCCAGGGGGCCATCTCCTACAATGAGCAGTTCTTC

d_gene: .
j_gene: TRBJ2-7
abundance: many
v_gene: TRBV20-1
CDR3aa: CSARPGVGEQYF
CDR3nt: TGCAGTGCTAGACCGGGAGTAGGGGAGCAGTACTTC

d_gene: .
j_gene: TRBJ1-1
abundance: many
v_gene: TRBV5-1
CDR3aa: CASSLANRNTEAFF
CDR3nt: TGCGCCAGCAGCTTGGCAAACAGGAACACTGAAGCTTTCTTT

d_gene: TRBD2
j_gene: TRBJ2-3
abundance: many
v_gene: TRBV7-8
CDR3aa: CASSRGLAGTETDTQYF
CDR3nt: TGTGCCAGCAGCCGCGGACTAGCGGGAACCGAAACAGATACGCAGTATTTT

d_gene: .
j_gene: TRBJ1-1
abundance: many
v_gene: TRBV7-3
CDR3aa: CASSYRMDTEAFF
CDR3nt: TGTGCCAGCAGCTACAGGATGGACACTGAAGCTTTCTTT

d_gene: .
j_gene: TRBJ2-7
abundance: many
v_gene: TRBV6-1
CDR3aa: CASSSREVGEQYF
CDR3nt: TGTGCCAGCAGTTCCAGGGAGGTGGGCGAGCAGTACTTC

d_gene: .
j_gene: TRBJ1-1
abundance: many
v_gene: TRBV5-4
CDR3aa: CASSLRPDTEAFF
CDR3nt: TGTGCCAGCAGCTTACGCCCGGACACTGAAGCTTTCTTT

d_gene: TRBD1
j_gene: TRBJ2-3
abundance: few
v_gene: TRBV10-3
CDR3aa: CAIRRDRGADTQYF
CDR3nt: TGTGCCATCAGAAGGGACAGGGGCGCCGATACGCAGTATTTT

d_gene: .
j_gene: TRBJ2-1
abundance: .
v_gene: TRBV4-1
CDR3aa: CASSQVLAQYNEQFF
CDR3nt: TGCGCCAGCAGCCAAGTATTAGCGCAATACAATGAGCAGTTCTTC

d_gene: .
j_gene: TRBJ2-7
abundance: .
v_gene: TRBV5-4
CDR3aa: CASSGAGDSYEQYF
CDR3nt: TGTGCCAGCAGCGGCGCAGGGGACTCCTACGAGCAGTACTTC

d_gene: .
j_gene: TRBJ2-1
abundance: many
v_gene: TRBV28
CDR3aa: CASSGDWAGEQFF
CDR3nt: TGTGCCAGCAGTGGAGACTGGGCGGGTGAGCAGTTCTTC

d_gene: .
j_gene: TRBJ2-7
abundance: many
v_gene: TRBV18
CDR3aa: CASSPVPGKNEQYF
CDR3nt: TGTGCCAGCTCACCGGTCCCGGGGAAGAACGAGCAGTACTTC

d_gene: .
j_gene: TRBJ2-7
abundance: many
v_gene: TRBV27
CDR3aa: CASSLQGFSSYEQYF
CDR3nt: TGTGCCAGCAGTCTACAGGGTTTCTCGTCCTACGAGCAGTACTTC

d_gene: .
j_gene: TRBJ2-1
abundance: .
v_gene: TRBV30
CDR3aa: CAWSAGGINEQFF
CDR3nt: TGTGCCTGGAGTGCCGGAGGGATCAATGAGCAGTTCTTC

d_gene: .
j_gene: TRBJ1-6
abundance: .
v_gene: TRBV7-4
CDR3aa: CASSLRDFWGSPLHF
CDR3nt: TGTGCCAGCAGCTTAAGGGACTTTTGGGGTTCACCCCTCCACTTT

d_gene: .
j_gene: TRBJ2-1
abundance: .
v_gene: TRBV6-5
CDR3aa: CASSLPEDEQFF
CDR3nt: TGTGCCAGCAGTTTGCCCGAGGATGAGCAGTTCTTC

d_gene: .
j_gene: TRBJ1-1
abundance: many
v_gene: TRBV18
CDR3aa: CASSPSGENTEAFF
CDR3nt: TGTGCCAGCTCACCGAGTGGAGAGAACACTGAAGCTTTCTTT

d_gene: .
j_gene: TRBJ2-1
abundance: once
v_gene: TRBV25-1
CDR3aa: CASSESGGIVDNEQFF
CDR3nt: TGTGCCAGCAGTGAATCTGGGGGTATTGTCGACAATGAGCAGTTCTTC

d_gene: .
j_gene: TRBJ2-3
abundance: .
v_gene: TRBV19
CDR3aa: CASSIAYTQYF
CDR3nt: TGTGCCAGTAGTATAGCCTATACGCAGTATTTT

d_gene: TRBD1
j_gene: TRBJ2-1
abundance: few
v_gene: TRBV12-3/TRBV12-4
CDR3aa: CASSSSDRYLDEQFF
CDR3nt: TGTGCCAGCAGTTCCTCGGACAGGTATTTGGATGAGCAGTTCTTC

d_gene: .
j_gene: TRBJ1-5
abundance: .
v_gene: TRBV19
CDR3aa: CASSLTGNNQPQHF
CDR3nt: TGTGCCAGTAGTCTCACAGGGAACAATCAGCCCCAGCATTTT

d_gene: TRBD1
j_gene: TRBJ1-4
abundance: many
v_gene: TRBV7-9
CDR3aa: CASTTLTGGNEKLFF
CDR3nt: TGTGCCAGCACCACCCTCACAGGGGGCAATGAAAAACTGTTTTTT

d_gene: TRBD1
j_gene: TRBJ2-1
abundance: many
v_gene: TRBV20-1
CDR3aa: CSAVPGQGGDEQFF
CDR3nt: TGCAGTGCCGTCCCGGGACAGGGAGGGGATGAGCAGTTCTTC

d_gene: .
j_gene: TRBJ1-4
abundance: many
v_gene: TRBV12-3/TRBV12-4
CDR3aa: CASSQRDREKLFF
CDR3nt: TGTGCCAGCAGTCAGCGGGACCGGGAAAAACTGTTTTTT

d_gene: TRBD1
j_gene: TRBJ2-7
abundance: .
v_gene: TRBV4-1
CDR3aa: CASSRGQAKDSYEQYF
CDR3nt: TGCGCCAGCAGCAGGGGACAGGCGAAAGATTCCTACGAGCAGTACTTC

d_gene: .
j_gene: TRBJ1-3
abundance: many
v_gene: TRBV7-2
CDR3aa: CASSRSGTASGNTIYF
CDR3nt: TGTGCCAGCAGCAGGTCGGGGACGGCATCTGGAAACACCATATATTTT

d_gene: .
j_gene: TRBJ2-5
abundance: many
v_gene: TRBV2
CDR3aa: CASSDGHLETQYF
CDR3nt: TGTGCCAGCAGTGACGGGCATCTGGAGACCCAGTACTTC

d_gene: .
j_gene: TRBJ1-6
abundance: many
v_gene: TRBV3-1
CDR3aa: CASSRTAENSPLHF
CDR3nt: TGTGCCAGCAGTCGGACGGCCGAGAATTCACCCCTCCACTTT

d_gene: TRBD1
j_gene: TRBJ2-1
abundance: many
v_gene: TRBV7-7
CDR3aa: CASSLGLGTGLIF
CDR3nt: TGTGCTAGCAGCTTGGGGCTCGGGACAGGGTTAATCTTC

d_gene: TRBD2
j_gene: TRBJ2-5
abundance: many
v_gene: TRBV27
CDR3aa: CASSRGSGTSGYQETQYF
CDR3nt: TGTGCCAGCTCGAGGGGCAGCGGGACTAGCGGCTACCAAGAGACCCAGTACTTC

d_gene: .
j_gene: TRBJ2-7
abundance: many
v_gene: TRBV15
CDR3aa: CATSRRREGEQYF
CDR3nt: TGTGCCACCAGCAGGAGAAGGGAAGGCGAGCAGTACTTC

d_gene: .
j_gene: TRBJ2-7
abundance: many
v_gene: TRBV7-2
CDR3aa: CASSLDSGTYEQYF
CDR3nt: TGTGCCAGCAGCTTAGACAGTGGGACTTACGAGCAGTACTTC

d_gene: .
j_gene: TRBJ2-3
abundance: many
v_gene: TRBV28
CDR3aa: CASSLRHRPDTQYF
CDR3nt: TGTGCCAGCAGTTTAAGACATAGGCCAGATACGCAGTATTTT

d_gene: .
j_gene: TRBJ1-1
abundance: few
v_gene: TRBV29-1
CDR3aa: CSVDRSQGRTEAFF
CDR3nt: TGCAGCGTTGATAGGAGTCAGGGGCGGACTGAAGCTTTCTTT

d_gene: .
j_gene: TRBJ2-1
abundance: many
v_gene: TRBV5-1
CDR3aa: CASSLVLGPGYNEQFF
CDR3nt: TGCGCCAGCAGCTTGGTATTGGGGCCCGGATACAATGAGCAGTTCTTC

d_gene: .
j_gene: TRBJ1-6
abundance: few
v_gene: TRBV5-4
CDR3aa: CASRQEGVSPLHF
CDR3nt: TGTGCCAGCAGACAAGAGGGAGTGTCACCCCTCCACTTT